The clone carrying this T cell receptor beta chain was counted between two and nine times. The data are from a study of CD8+ T cells in alopecia areata. This CDR3 region has 15 residues. V lost 0 bases to trimming and J lost 6 bases, with 14 bases between them. Germline V gives CDR1 PRHDT, CDR2 FYEKMQ (reference sequence). Extraction of RNA preceded its reverse transcription into cDNA, which served as the sequencing template. Using immunoSEQ multiplex PCR, the repertoire was profiled, and TCRdb retains in-frame clones only, with some absent. The sample includes about 170,000 clones, less than 80% of them seen just once.

V gene TRBV13 combines with J gene TRBJ1-2; a possible D gene is TRBD1 (5 bases). The sequence was obtained from a human donor with alopecia areata. The sample in question was CD8+ T cells sorted from blood, obtained at week 0. CDR3 DNA sequence: TGTGCCAGCAGCTTAGGCGGAGCAGGGTCCAATGGCTACACCTTC. It encodes CASSLGGAGSNGYTF.